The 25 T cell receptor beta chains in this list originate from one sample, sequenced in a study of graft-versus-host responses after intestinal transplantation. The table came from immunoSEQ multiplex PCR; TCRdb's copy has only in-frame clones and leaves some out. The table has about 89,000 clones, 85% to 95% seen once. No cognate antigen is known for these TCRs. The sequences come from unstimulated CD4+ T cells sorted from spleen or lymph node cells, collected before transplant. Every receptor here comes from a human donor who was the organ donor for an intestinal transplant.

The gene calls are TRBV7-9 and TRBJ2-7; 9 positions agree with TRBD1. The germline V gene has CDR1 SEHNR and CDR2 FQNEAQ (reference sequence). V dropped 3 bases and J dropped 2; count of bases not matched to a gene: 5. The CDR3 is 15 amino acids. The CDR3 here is CASSFRRDRAYEQYF. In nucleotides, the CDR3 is TGTGCCAGCAGCTTCCGCAGGGACAGGGCCTACGAGCAGTACTTC.

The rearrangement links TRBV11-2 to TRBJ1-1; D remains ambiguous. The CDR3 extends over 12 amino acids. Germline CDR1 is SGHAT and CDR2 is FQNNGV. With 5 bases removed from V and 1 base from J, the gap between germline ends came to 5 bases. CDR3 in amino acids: CASSRENTEAFF. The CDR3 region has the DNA TGTGCCAGCAGCCGGGAGAACACTGAAGCTTTCTTT.

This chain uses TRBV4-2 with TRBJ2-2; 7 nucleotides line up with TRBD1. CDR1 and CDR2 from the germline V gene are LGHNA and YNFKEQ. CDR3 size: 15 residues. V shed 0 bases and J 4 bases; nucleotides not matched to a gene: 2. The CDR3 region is CASSQEHRGTGELFF. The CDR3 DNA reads TGTGCCAGCAGCCAAGAACACAGGGGCACCGGGGAGCTGTTTTTT.

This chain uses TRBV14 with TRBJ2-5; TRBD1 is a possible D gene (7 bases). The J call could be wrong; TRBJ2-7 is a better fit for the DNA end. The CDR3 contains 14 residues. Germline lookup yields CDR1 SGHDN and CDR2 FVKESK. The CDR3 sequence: CASSRAGQSYEQYF. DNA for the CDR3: TGTGCCAGCAGCCGGGCGGGACAGTCCTACGAGCAGTACTTC.

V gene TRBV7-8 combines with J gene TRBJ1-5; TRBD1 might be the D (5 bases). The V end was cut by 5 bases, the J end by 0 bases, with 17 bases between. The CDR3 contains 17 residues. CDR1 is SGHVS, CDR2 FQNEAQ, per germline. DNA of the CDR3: TGTGCCAGCAGCCTACGAATCGGGACTTTTAGCAATCAGCCCCAGCATTTT. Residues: CASSLRIGTFSNQPQHF.

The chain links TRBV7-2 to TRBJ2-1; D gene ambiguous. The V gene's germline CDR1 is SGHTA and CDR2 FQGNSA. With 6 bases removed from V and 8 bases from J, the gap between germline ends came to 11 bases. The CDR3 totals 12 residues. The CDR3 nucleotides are TGTGCCAGCAGGCGAGGTGGGTATGAGCAGTTCTTC. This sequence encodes CASRRGGYEQFF.

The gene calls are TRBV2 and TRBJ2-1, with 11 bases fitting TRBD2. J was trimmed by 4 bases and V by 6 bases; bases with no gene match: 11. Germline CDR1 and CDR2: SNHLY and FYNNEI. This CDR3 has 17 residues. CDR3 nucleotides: TGTGCCAGCAGCGAAACGGTCTGGACTAGCGGGTACAATGAGCAGTTCTTC. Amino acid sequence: CASSETVWTSGYNEQFF.

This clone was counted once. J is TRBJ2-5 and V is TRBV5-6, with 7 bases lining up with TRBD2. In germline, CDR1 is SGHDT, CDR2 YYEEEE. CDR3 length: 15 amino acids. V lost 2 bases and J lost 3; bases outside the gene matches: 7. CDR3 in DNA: TGTGCCAGCAGCTTCATCGGCGGGGGAAAAGAGACCCAGTACTTC. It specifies CASSFIGGGKETQYF.

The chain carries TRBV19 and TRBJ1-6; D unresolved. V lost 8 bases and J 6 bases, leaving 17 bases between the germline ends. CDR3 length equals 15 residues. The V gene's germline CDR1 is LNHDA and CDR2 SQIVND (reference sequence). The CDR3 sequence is CASAEFQETNSPLHF. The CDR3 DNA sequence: TGTGCCAGTGCCGAATTCCAGGAGACTAATTCACCCCTCCACTTT.

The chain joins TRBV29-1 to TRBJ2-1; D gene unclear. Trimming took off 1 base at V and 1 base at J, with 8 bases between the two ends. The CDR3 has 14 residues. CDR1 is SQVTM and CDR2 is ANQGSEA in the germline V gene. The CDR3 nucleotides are TGCAGCGTTGAAGGATCCCGGTCCTACAATGAGCAGTTCTTC. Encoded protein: CSVEGSRSYNEQFF.

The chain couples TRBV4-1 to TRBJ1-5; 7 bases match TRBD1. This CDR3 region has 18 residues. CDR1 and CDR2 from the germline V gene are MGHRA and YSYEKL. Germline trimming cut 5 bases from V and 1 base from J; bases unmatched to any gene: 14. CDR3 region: CASSGRRGTGVSNQPQHF. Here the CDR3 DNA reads TGCGCCAGCAGCGGCCGAAGGGGTACAGGGGTAAGCAATCAGCCCCAGCATTTT.

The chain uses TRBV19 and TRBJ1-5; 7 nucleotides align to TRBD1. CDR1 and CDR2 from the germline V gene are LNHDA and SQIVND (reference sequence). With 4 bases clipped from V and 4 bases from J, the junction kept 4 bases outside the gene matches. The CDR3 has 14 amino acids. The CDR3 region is CASSKQGVNQPQHF. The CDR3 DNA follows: TGTGCCAGTAGTAAGCAGGGGGTTAATCAGCCCCAGCATTTT.

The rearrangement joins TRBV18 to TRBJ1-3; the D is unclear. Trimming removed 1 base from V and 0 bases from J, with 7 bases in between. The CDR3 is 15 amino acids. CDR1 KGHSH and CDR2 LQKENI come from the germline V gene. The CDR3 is CASSPLSDSGNTIYF. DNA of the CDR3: TGTGCCAGCTCACCACTATCAGACTCTGGAAACACCATATATTTT.

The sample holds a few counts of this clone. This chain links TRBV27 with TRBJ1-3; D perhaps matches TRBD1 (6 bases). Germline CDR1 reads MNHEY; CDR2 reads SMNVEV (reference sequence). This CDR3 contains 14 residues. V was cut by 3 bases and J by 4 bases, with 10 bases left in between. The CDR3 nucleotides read TGTGCCAGCAGTTTCCAGGGGAAAGGAAACACCATATATTTT. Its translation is CASSFQGKGNTIYF.

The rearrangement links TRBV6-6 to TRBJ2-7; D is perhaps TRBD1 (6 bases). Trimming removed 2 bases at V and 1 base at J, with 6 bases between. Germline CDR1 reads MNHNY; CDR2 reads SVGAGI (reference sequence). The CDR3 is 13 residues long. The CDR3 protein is CASSYGTSYEQYF. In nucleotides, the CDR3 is TGTGCCAGCAGTTACGGGACATCCTACGAGCAGTACTTC.

The CDR3 coding sequence is TGTGCCAGCAGTCCTAGGGGAGGTTCCTACGAGCAGTACTTC. This gives the protein CASSPRGGSYEQYF. The J gene is TRBJ2-7, the V gene TRBV6-6; a possible D gene is TRBD2 (6 bases). V gave up 5 bases and J gave up 1 base, with 12 bases separating them. Germline V gene data show CDR1 as MNHNY and CDR2 as SVGAGI (reference sequence). The CDR3 runs to 14 residues.

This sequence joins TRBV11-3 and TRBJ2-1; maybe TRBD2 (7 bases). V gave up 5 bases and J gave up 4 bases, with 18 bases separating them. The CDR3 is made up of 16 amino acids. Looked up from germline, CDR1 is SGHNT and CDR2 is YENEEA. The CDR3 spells CASSPRGGGGYNEQFF. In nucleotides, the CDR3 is TGTGCCAGCAGCCCTCGAGGAGGGGGGGGTTACAATGAGCAGTTCTTC.

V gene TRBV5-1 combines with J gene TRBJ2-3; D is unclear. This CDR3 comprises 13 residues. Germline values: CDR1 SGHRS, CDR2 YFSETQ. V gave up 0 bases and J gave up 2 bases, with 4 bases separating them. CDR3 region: CASSLDHTDTQYF. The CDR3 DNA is TGCGCCAGCAGCTTGGACCACACAGATACGCAGTATTTT.

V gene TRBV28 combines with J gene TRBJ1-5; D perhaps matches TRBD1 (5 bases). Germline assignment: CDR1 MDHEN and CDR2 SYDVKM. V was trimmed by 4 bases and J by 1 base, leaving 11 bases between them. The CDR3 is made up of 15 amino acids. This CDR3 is CASSSGTFSNQPQHF. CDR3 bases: TGTGCCAGCAGTTCCGGGACCTTCAGCAATCAGCCCCAGCATTTT.

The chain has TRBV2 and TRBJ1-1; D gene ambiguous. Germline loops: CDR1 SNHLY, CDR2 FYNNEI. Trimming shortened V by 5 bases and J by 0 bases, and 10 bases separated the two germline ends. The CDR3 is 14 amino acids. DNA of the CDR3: TGTGCCAGCAGTTTTGTCGGCATGAACACTGAAGCTTTCTTT. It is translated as CASSFVGMNTEAFF.

The chain's CDR3 is CASSTRQGLDSPLHF. The CDR3 DNA is TGTGCCAGTAGTACAAGACAGGGCTTGGATTCACCCCTCCACTTT. The chain links TRBV19 to TRBJ1-6, with 7 bases fitting TRBD1. V was clipped by 4 bases and J by 8 bases; unmatched bases: 8. This CDR3 spans 15 amino acids. Germline V CDR1 and CDR2: LNHDA, SQIVND (reference sequence).

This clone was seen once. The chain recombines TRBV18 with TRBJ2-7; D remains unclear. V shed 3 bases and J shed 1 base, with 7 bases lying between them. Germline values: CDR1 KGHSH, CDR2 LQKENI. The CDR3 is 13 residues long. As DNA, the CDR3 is TGTGCCAGCTCACCGGTCACGTCCTACGAGCAGTACTTC. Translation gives CASSPVTSYEQYF.

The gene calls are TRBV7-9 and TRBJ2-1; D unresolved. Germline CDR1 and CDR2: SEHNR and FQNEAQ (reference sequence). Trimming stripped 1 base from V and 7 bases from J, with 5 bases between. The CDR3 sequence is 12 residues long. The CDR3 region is CASSLEWNEQFF. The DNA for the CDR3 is TGTGCCAGCAGCTTAGAGTGGAATGAGCAGTTCTTC.

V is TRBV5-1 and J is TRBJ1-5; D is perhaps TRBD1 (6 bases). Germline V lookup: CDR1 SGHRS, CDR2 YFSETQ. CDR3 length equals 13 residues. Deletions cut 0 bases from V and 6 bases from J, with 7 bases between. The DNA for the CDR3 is TGCGCCAGCAGCTTGGAGGGGGTTCAGCCCCAGCATTTT. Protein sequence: CASSLEGVQPQHF.

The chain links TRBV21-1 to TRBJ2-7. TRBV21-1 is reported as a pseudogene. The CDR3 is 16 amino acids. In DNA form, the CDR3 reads TGTGCCAGCAGCAAAATCTTAGGGGACGTGACCTACGAGCAGTACTTC. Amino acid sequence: CASSKILGDVTYEQYF.